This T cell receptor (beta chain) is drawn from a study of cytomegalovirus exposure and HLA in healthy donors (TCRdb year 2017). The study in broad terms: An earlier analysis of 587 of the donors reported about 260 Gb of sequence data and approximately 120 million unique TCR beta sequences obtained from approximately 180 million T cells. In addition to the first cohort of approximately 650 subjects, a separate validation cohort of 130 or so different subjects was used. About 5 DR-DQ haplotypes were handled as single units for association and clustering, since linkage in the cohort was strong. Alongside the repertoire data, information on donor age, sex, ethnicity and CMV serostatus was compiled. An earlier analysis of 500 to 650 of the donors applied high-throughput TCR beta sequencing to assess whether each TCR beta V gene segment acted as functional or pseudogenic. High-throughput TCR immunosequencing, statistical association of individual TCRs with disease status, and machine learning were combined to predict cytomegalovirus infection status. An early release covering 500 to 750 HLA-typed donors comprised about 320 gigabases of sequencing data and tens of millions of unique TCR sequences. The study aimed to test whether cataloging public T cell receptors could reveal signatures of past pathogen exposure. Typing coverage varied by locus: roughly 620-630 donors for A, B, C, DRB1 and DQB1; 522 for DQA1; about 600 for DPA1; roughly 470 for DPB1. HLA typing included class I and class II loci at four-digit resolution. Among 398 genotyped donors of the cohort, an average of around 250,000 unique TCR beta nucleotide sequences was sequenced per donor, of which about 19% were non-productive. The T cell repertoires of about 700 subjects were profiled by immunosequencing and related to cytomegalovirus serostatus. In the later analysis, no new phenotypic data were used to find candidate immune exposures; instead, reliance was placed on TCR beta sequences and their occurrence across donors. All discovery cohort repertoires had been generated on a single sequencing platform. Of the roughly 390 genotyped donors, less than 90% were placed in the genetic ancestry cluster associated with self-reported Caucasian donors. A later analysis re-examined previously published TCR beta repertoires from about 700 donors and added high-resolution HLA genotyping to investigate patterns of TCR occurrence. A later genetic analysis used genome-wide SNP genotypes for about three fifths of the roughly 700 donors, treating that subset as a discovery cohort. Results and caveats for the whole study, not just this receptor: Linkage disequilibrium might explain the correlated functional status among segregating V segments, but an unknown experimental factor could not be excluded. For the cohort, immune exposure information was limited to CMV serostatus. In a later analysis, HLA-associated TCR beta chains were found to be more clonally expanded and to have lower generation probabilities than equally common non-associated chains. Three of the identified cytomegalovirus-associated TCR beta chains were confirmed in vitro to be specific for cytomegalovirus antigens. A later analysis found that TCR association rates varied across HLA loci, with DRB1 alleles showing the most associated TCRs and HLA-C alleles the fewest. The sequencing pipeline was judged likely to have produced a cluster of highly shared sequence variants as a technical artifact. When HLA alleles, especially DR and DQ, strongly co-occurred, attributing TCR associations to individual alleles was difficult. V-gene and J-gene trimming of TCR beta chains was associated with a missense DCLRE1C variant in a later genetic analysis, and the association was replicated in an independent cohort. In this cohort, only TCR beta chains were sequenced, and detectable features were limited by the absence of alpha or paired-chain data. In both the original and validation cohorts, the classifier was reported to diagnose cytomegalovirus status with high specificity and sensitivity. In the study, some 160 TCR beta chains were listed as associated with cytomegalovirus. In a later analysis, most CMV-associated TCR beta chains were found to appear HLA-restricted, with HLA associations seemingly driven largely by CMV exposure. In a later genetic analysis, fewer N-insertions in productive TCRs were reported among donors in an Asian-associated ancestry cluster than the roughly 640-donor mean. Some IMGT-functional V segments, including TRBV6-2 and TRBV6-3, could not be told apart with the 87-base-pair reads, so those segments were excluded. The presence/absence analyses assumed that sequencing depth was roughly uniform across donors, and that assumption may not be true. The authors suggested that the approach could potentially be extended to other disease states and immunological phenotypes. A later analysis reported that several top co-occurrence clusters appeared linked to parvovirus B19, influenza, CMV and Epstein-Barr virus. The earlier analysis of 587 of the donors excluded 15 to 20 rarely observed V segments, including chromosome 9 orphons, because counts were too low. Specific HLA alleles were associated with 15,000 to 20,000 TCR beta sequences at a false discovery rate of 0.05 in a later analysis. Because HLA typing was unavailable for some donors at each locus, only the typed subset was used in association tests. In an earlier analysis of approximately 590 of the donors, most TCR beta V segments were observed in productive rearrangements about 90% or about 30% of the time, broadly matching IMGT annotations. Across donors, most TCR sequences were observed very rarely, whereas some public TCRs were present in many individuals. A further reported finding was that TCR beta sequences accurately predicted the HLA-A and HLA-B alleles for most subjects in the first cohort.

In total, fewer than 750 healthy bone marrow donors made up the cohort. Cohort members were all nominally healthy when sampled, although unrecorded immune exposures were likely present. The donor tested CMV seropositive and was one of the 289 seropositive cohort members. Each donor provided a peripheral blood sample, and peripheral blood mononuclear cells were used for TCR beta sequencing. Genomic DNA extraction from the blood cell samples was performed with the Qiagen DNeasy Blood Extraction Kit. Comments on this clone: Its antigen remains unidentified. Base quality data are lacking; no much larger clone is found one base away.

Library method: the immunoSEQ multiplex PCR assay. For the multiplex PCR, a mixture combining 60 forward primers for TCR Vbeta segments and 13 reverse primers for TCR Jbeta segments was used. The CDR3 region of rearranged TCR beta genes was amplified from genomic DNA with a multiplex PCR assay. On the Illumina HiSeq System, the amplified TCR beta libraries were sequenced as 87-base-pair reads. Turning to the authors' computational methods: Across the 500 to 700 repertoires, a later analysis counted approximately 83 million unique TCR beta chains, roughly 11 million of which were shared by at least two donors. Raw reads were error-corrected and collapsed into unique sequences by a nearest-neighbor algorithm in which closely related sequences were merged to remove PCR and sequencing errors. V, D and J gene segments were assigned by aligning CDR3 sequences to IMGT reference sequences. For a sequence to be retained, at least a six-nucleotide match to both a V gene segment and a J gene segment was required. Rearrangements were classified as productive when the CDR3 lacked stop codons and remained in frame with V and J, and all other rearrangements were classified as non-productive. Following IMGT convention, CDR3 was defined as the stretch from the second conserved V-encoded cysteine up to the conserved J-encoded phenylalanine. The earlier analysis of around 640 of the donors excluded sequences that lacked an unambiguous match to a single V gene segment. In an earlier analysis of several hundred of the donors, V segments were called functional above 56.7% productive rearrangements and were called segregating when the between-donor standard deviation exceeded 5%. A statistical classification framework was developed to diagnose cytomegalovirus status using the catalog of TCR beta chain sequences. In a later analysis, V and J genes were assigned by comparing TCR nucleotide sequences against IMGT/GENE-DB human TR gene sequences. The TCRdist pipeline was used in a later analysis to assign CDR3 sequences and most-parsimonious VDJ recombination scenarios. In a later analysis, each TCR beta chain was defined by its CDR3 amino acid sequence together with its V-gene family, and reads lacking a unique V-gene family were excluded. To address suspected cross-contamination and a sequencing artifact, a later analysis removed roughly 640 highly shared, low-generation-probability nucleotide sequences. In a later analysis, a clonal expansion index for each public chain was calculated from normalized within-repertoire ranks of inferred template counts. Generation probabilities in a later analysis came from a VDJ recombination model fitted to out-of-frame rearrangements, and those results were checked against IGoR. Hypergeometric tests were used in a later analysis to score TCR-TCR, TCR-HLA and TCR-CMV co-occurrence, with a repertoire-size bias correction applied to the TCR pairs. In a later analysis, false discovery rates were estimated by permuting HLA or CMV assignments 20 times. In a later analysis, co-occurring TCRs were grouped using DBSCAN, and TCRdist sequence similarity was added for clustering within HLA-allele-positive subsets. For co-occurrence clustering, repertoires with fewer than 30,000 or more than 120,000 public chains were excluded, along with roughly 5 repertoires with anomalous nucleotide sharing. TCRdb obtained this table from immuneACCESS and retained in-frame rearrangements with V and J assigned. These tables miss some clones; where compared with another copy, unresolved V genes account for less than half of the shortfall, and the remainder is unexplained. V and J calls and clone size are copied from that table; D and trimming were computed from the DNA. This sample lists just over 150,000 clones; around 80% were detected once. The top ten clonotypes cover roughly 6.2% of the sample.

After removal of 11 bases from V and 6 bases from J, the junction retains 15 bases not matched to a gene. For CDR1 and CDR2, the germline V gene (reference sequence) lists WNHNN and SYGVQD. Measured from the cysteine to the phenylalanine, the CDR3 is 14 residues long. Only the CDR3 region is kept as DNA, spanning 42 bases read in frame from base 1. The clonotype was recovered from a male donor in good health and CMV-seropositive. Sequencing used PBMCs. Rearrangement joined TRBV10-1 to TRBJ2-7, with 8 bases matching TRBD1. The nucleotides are TGCGCCCAGCGGGCGGGCAGGGGGCTCTCCGAGCAGTACTTC. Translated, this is CAQRAGRGLSEQYF.